This TCR beta chain came from a study of T-cell memory formation after mild COVID-19. TCRdb independently ran MiXCR on the 5' RACE reads; one entry per CDR3 protein. The sample holds under 400,000 distinct CDR3 sequences; 21% are singletons and the top ten take about 12%. This TCR was recovered from an adult woman who had mild COVID-19 (a few samples of this study predate the infection). Cell type and time point are not known. The material sequenced was PBMCs or a T cell subset sorted from them (not recorded which).

CDR3 in amino acids: CASSTRRLNEQYF. The CDR3 DNA follows: TGTGCCAGCAGCACTCGGAGACTTAACGAGCAGTACTTC. This chain links TRBV7-2 with TRBJ2-7; D gene unclear. The germline V gene encodes CDR1 SGHTA and CDR2 FQGNSA. The CDR3 is 13 amino acids. V lost 5 bases and J lost 5, with 13 bases in between.